These 9 T cell receptor beta chains were all obtained from the same sample, sequenced in a study of blood T cell repertoires in COVID-19. The method was immunoSEQ multiplex PCR; TCRdb's version includes in-frame clones alone and lacks a portion of them. The sample lists 71,000 or so clones; roughly 80% were seen once. Input material: peripheral blood. These receptors were obtained from a man between 65 and 79 years old with acute or convalescent COVID-19.

Written as DNA, the CDR3 is TGTGCCTGGATGGTCCGGAGCTCTGGGGCCAACGTCCTGACTTTC. Translation: CAWMVRSSGANVLTF. This rearrangement joins TRBV30 to TRBJ2-6; no clear D. With 4 bases removed from V and 0 bases from J, the gap between germline ends came to 10 bases. The CDR3 extends over 15 amino acids. Germline CDR1 GTSNPN, CDR2 SVGIG (reference sequence).

The rearrangement uses TRBV11-3 and TRBJ2-1; TRBD2 is a possible D gene (6 bases). The germline CDR1 and CDR2 sequences are SGHNT and YENEEA. Trimming removed 3 bases from V and 0 bases from J, with 12 bases in between. The CDR3 has 16 amino acids. CDR3 DNA: TGTGCCAGCAGCTTCAGCCTAGCGATCTCCTACAATGAGCAGTTCTTC. This encodes CASSFSLAISYNEQFF.

V and J are TRBV27 and TRBJ2-3; D may be TRBD2 (6 bases). CDR1 MNHEY and CDR2 SMNVEV come from the germline V gene (reference sequence). The CDR3 extends over 16 amino acids. V gave up 0 bases and J gave up 3 bases, with 13 bases separating them. As DNA, the CDR3 is TGTGCCAGCAGTTTATCCTCGGGAGAATTGACAGATACGCAGTATTTT. Translated: CASSLSSGELTDTQYF.

This chain uses TRBV10-3 with TRBJ1-4; D may be TRBD1 (6 bases). The CDR3 contains 13 residues. V was cut by 6 bases and J by 8 bases, with 13 bases left in between. Germline V gives CDR1 ENHRY, CDR2 SYGVKD. In DNA, the CDR3 is TGTGCCATCAGGGAGGGGGAGAGGGAAAAACTGTTTTTT. Translated: CAIREGEREKLFF.

This clone is a singleton in its sample. The genes are TRBV19 and TRBJ2-1; TRBD1 might be the D (6 bases). Germline V lookup: CDR1 LNHDA, CDR2 SQIVND (reference sequence). The CDR3 spans 13 residues. The germline V and J ends were trimmed by 5 bases and 8 bases, with 13 bases remaining between them. The CDR3 DNA sequence: TGTGCCAGTAGTTTAGGGACAAACGATGAGCAGTTCTTC. Protein sequence: CASSLGTNDEQFF.

This chain links TRBV6-5 with TRBJ1-4; 11 positions match TRBD1. J lost 7 bases, V lost 6 bases, and 4 bases had no gene match. CDR1 and CDR2 (germline): MNHEY, SVGAGI. The length of the CDR3 is 14 residues. This chain's CDR3 is CASRDRGQVEKLFF. The DNA for the CDR3 is TGTGCCAGCAGGGACAGGGGGCAGGTTGAAAAACTGTTTTTT.

This clone turned up a few times. DNA of the CDR3: TGCAGCGTTGAAGGCGGGGGCTATGGCTACACCTTC. This sequence encodes CSVEGGGYGYTF. This rearrangement joins TRBV29-1 to TRBJ1-2; perhaps TRBD1 as D (5 bases). The CDR3 spans 12 residues. Germline V gene lookup returns CDR1 SQVTM and CDR2 ANQGSEA. Trimming pared 1 base from V and 4 bases from J, leaving 7 bases between.

The gene calls are TRBV6-5 and TRBJ2-3; TRBD1 might be the D (5 bases). In germline, CDR1 is MNHEY, CDR2 SVGAGI. The CDR3 sequence is 15 residues long. The V end was cut by 2 bases, the J end by 0 bases, with 9 bases between. CDR3 protein: CASSYRGGSTDTQYF. CDR3 coding DNA: TGTGCCAGCAGTTACAGGGGCGGTAGCACAGATACGCAGTATTTT.

The rearrangement links TRBV7-2 to TRBJ2-7; TRBD2 matches 9 bases. CDR3 size: 15 residues. Germline V CDR1 and CDR2: SGHTA, FQGNSA. V was pared by 4 bases and J by 6 bases, with 10 bases of the junction left unmatched. The CDR3 sequence: CASSSLLAGPSEQYF. The CDR3 DNA reads as TGTGCCAGCAGCTCCCTACTAGCGGGTCCCTCCGAGCAGTACTTC. Complete variable domain (other parts from reference TRBV7-2 and TRBJ2-7): GAGVSQSPSNKVTEKGKDVELRCDPISGHTALYWYRQSLGQGLEFLIYFQGNSAPDKSGLPSDRFSAERTGGSVSTLTIQRTQQEDSAVYLCASSSLLAGPSEQYFGPGTRLTVT.